The 8 T cell receptor beta chains below come from one sample, sequenced in a study of Graves' ophthalmopathy and Graves' hyperthyroidism. Investigators amplified TCR beta CDR3 regions from RNA transcripts. Investigators did first-round RT-PCR with HTBI primers, then second-round multiplex PCR. TCRdb itself ran the multiplex PCR reads through MiXCR, one entry per CDR3 protein. The table includes 450,000 or so distinct CDR3 sequences, 14% detected once. The material sequenced was blood. The receptors stem from a woman between 25 and 40 years old with Graves' ophthalmopathy.

In this sample, this clonotype turned up many times. The chain has TRBV27 and TRBJ1-5, with 7 bases fitting TRBD1. The length of the CDR3 is 15 residues. Losses at the gene ends were 4 bases for V and 6 bases for J; bases not matched to a gene: 9. The germline gives CDR1 MNHEY, CDR2 SMNVEV (reference sequence). The CDR3 region has the DNA TGTGCCAGCAGTTCAGGACAGGCTCGGGGTCAGCCCCAGCATTTT. The encoded protein is CASSSGQARGQPQHF.

The chain combines TRBV20-1 with TRBJ1-1; D gene uncertain. Germline CDR1 DFQATT, CDR2 SNEGSKA (reference sequence). The CDR3 has 12 residues. Trimming left V 2 bases short and J 5 bases short, with 9 bases between. The chain's CDR3 is CSARYSGTEAFF. The CDR3, as DNA: TGCAGTGCTAGATATAGTGGGACTGAAGCTTTCTTT.

This chain uses TRBV11-1 with TRBJ1-1; 7 nucleotides line up with TRBD1. The ends lost 4 bases at V and 0 bases at J; junction bases unmatched: 14. The CDR3 runs 18 residues. Germline CDR1 is SGHAT and CDR2 is FQDESV (reference sequence). CDR3 nucleotides: TGTGCCAGCAGCTCAGGGGACAGCTTGTCTACCTTGAACACTGAAGCTTTCTTT. The encoded protein is CASSSGDSLSTLNTEAFF.

This clonotype was detected ten times or more. The chain employs TRBV6-4 and TRBJ2-5; D gene uncertain. The CDR3 is 14 residues long. CDR1 MRHNA and CDR2 SNTAGT come from the germline V gene. V lost 3 bases, J lost 0 bases, and 8 bases lay in between. CDR3 nucleotides: TGTGCCAGCAGTGATGGTGCAGACCAAGAGACCCAGTACTTC. Protein product: CASSDGADQETQYF.

This clonotype was seen ten or more times. The chain is built from TRBV13 and TRBJ2-7; the match to TRBD2 covers 14 bases. The CDR3 is made up of 18 amino acids. V shed 1 base and J 4 bases; nucleotides not matched to a gene: 9. CDR1 and CDR2 from the germline V gene are PRHDT and FYEKMQ (reference sequence). The CDR3 is CASSLAPGLAGVVYEQYF. As DNA, the CDR3 is TGTGCCAGCAGCTTAGCCCCGGGACTAGCGGGAGTAGTGTACGAGCAGTACTTC.

This clonotype has ten or more counts. The genes are TRBV28 and TRBJ1-5, with 10 bases identical to TRBD1. The germline V gene has CDR1 MDHEN and CDR2 SYDVKM. With V trimmed by 4 bases and J by 6 bases, 9 bases remained unmatched. The CDR3 is 16 amino acids. This CDR3 reads CASSSFRDRGIQPQHF. CDR3 coding DNA: TGTGCCAGCAGTTCTTTCCGGGACAGGGGAATTCAGCCCCAGCATTTT.

The table lists this clonotype with many counts. The chain combines TRBV7-8 with TRBJ2-5; no reliable D call. V shed 1 base and J shed 5 bases, with 20 bases lying between them. CDR1 and CDR2 (germline): SGHVS, FQNEAQ. The CDR3 has 17 residues. The CDR3 DNA is TGTGCCAGCAGCTTAGGTTCCCTTGTTGGGGTGAGGGAGACCCAGTACTTC. Its translation: CASSLGSLVGVRETQYF.

This clonotype was detected many times. A much bigger clone sits one base away, suggesting this may be a read error. This sequence joins TRBV6-5 and TRBJ2-7; D is unresolved. V dropped 6 bases and J dropped 3 bases, with 6 bases sitting between them. CDR3 length: 11 amino acids. From germline, CDR1 is MNHEY and CDR2 SVGAGI. In DNA, the CDR3 is TGTGCCAGCAGATCCCTCTACGAGCAGTACTTC. This sequence encodes CASRSLYEQYF.